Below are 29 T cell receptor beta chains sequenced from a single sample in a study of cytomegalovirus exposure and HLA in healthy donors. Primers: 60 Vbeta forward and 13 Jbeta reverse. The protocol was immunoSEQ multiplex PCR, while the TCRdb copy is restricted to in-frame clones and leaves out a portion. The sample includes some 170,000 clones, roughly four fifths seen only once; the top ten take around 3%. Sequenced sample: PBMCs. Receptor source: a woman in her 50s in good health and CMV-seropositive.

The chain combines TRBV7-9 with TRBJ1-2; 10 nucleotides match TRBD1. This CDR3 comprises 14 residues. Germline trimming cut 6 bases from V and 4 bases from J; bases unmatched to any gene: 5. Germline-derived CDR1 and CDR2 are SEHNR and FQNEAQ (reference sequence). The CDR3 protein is CASRGQGPTYGYTF. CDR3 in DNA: TGTGCCAGCAGGGGACAGGGGCCTACCTATGGCTACACCTTC.

DNA of the CDR3: TGTGCCAGTAGTAAACTAGCGGGGGACTACAATGAGCAGTTCTTC. Protein sequence: CASSKLAGDYNEQFF. The chain uses TRBV19 and TRBJ2-1; 11 positions agree with TRBD2. Germline V gives CDR1 LNHDA, CDR2 SQIVND (reference sequence). Trimming at V came to 4 bases and at J to 3 bases, leaving 2 bases not matched to a gene. This CDR3 has 15 residues.

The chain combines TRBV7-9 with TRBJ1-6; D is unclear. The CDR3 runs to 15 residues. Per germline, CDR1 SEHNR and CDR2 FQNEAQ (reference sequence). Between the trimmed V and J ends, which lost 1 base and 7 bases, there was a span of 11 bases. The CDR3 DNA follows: TGTGCCAGCAGCTTAGACGGGAAAGCGAATTCACCCCTCCACTTT. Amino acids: CASSLDGKANSPLHF.

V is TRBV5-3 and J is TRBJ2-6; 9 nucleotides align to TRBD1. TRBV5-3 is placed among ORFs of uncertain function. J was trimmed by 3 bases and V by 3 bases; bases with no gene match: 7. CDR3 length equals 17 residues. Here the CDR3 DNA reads TGTGCCAGAAGCTCACAGGGGGCGGCGGGTGGGGCCAACGTCCTGACTTTC. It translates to CARSSQGAAGGANVLTF.

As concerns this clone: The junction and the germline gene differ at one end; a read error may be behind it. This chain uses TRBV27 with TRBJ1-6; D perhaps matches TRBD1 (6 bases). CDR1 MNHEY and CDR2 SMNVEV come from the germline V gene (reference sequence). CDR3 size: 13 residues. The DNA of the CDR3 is TGTGCCAGCAGGAACAACAGGGATTCACCCCCCCACTTT. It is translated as CASRNNRDSPPHF.

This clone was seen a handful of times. The CDR3 coding sequence is TGTGCCAGCAGCTTGCGGGGGGGCCGGGACACCGGGGAGCTGTTTTTT. Translated: CASSLRGGRDTGELFF. The gene calls are TRBV5-5 and TRBJ2-2; 8 bases align to TRBD2. This CDR3 contains 16 residues. The V segment lost 1 base and the J segment 3 bases; nucleotides outside the gene matches: 5. Germline CDR1 is SGHKS and CDR2 is YYEKEE (reference sequence).

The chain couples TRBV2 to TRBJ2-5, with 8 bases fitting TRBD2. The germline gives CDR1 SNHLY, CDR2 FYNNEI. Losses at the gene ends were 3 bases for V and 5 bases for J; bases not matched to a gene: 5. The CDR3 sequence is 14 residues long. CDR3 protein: CASSDRGGRETQYF. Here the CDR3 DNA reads TGTGCCAGCAGTGACCGGGGGGGCCGCGAGACCCAGTACTTC.

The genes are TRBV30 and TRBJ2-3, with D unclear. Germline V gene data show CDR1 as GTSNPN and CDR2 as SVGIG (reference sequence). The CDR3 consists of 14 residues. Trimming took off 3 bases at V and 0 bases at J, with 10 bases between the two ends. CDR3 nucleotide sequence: TGTGCCTGGAGGAAAGGAGATAGCACAGATACGCAGTATTTT. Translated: CAWRKGDSTDTQYF.

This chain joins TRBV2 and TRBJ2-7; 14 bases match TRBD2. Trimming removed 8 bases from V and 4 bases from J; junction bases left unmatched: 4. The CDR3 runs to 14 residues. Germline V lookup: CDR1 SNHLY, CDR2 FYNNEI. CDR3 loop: CASGGTSGSYEQYF. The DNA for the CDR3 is TGTGCCAGCGGGGGGACTAGCGGGAGTTACGAGCAGTACTTC.

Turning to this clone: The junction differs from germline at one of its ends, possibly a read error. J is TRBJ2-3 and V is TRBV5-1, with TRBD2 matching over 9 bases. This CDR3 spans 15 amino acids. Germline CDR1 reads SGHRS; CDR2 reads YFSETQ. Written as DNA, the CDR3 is TGCGCCAGCAGCTCCCCCGGGACTAGCATAGATACGCAGTATTTT. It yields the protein CASSSPGTSIDTQYF. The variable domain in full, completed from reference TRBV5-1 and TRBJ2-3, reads KAGVTQTPRYLIKTRGQQVTLSCSPISGHRSVSWYQQTPGQGLQFLFEYFSETQRNKGNFPGRFSGRQFSNSRSEMNVSTLELGDSALYLCASSSPGTSIDTQYFGPGTRLTVL.

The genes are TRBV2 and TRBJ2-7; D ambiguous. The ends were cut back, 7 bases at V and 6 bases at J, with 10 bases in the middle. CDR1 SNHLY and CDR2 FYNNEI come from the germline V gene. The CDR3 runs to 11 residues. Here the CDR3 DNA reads TGTGCCAGCATGGTTGAAGCCGAGCAGTACTTC. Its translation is CASMVEAEQYF.

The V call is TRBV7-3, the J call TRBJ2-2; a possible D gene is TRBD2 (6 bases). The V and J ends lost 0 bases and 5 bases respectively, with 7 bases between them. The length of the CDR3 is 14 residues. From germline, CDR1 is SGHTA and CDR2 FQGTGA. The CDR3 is CASSLTGRTGELFF. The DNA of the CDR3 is TGTGCCAGCAGCTTAACAGGGAGGACCGGGGAGCTGTTTTTT.

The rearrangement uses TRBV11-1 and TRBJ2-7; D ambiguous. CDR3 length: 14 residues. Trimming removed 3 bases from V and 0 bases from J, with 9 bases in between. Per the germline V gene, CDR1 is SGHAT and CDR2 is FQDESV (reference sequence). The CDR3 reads CASSFTEPSYEQYF. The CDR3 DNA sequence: TGTGCCAGCAGCTTTACAGAGCCCTCCTACGAGCAGTACTTC.

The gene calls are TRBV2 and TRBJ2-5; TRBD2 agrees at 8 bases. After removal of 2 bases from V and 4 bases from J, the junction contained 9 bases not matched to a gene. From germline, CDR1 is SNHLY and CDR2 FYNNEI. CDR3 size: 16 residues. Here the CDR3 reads CASSERRGVLGETQYF. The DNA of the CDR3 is TGTGCCAGCAGTGAAAGGCGGGGGGTGTTGGGAGAGACCCAGTACTTC.

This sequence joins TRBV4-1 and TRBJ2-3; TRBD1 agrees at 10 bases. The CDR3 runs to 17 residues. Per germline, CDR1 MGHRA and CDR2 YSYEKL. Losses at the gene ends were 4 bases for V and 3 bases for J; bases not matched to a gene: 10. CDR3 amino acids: CASSLRGGTGETDTQYF. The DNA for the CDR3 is TGCGCCAGCAGCCTAAGAGGGGGGACAGGGGAGACAGATACGCAGTATTTT.

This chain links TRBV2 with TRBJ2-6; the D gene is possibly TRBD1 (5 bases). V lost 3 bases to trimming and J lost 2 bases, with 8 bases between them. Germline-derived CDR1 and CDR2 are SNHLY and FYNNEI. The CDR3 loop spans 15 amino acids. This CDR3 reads CASSDLGAGANVLTF. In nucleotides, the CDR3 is TGTGCCAGCAGTGACCTAGGGGCTGGGGCCAACGTCCTGACTTTC.

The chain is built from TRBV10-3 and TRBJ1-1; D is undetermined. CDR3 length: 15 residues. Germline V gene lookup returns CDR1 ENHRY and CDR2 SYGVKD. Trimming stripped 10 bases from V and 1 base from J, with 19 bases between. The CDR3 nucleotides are TGTGCCACCCTCCCCACAAATCGGGGGAACACTGAAGCTTTCTTT. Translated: CATLPTNRGNTEAFF.

The CDR3 loop reads CATSKGLAGSRTDTQYF. Here the CDR3 DNA reads TGTGCCACCAGCAAGGGACTAGCGGGGTCTCGCACAGATACGCAGTATTTT. The chain is built from TRBV15 and TRBJ2-3; 13 positions agree with TRBD2. Germline-derived CDR1 and CDR2 are LNHNV and YYDKDF (reference sequence). The CDR3 contains 17 residues. V lost 4 bases, J lost 1 base, and 5 bases stayed unmatched.

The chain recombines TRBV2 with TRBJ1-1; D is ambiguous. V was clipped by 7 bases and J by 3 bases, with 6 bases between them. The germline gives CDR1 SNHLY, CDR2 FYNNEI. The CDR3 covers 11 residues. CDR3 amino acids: CASMSYTEAFF. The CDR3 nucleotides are TGTGCCAGCATGAGTTACACTGAAGCTTTCTTT. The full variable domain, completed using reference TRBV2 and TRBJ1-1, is EPEVTQTPSHQVTQMGQEVILRCVPISNHLYFYWYRQILGQKVEFLVSFYNNEISEKSEIFDDQFSVERPDGSNFTLKIRSTKLEDSAMYFCASMSYTEAFFGQGTRLTVV.

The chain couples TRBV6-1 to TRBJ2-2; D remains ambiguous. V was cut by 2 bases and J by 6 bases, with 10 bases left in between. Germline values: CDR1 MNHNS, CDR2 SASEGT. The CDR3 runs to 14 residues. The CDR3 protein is CASSESIGSGELFF. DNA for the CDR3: TGTGCCAGCAGTGAAAGTATCGGGTCCGGGGAGCTGTTTTTT.

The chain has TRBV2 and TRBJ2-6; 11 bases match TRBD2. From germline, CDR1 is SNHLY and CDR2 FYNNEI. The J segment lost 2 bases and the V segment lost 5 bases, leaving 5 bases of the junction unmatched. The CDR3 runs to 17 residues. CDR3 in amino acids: CASSIISGGAGANVLTF. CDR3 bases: TGTGCCAGCAGTATCATTAGCGGGGGGGCTGGGGCCAACGTCCTGACTTTC.

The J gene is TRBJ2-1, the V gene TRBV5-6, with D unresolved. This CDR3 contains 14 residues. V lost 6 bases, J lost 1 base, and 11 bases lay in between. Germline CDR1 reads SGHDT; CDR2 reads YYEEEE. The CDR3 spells CASTRVMSYNEQFF. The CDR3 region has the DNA TGTGCCAGCACCCGGGTTATGTCCTACAATGAGCAGTTCTTC.

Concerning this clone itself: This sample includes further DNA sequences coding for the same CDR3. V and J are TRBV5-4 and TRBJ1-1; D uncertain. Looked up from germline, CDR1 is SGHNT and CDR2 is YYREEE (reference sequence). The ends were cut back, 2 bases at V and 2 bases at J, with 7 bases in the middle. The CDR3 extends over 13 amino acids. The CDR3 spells CASSFGGNTEAFF. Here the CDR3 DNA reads TGTGCCAGCAGCTTTGGCGGCAACACTGAAGCTTTCTTT. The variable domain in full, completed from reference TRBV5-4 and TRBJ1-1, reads ETGVTQSPTHLIKTRGQQVTLRCSSQSGHNTVSWYQQALGQGPQFIFQYYREEENGRGNFPPRFSGLQFPNYSSELNVNALELDDSALYLCASSFGGNTEAFFGQGTRLTVV.

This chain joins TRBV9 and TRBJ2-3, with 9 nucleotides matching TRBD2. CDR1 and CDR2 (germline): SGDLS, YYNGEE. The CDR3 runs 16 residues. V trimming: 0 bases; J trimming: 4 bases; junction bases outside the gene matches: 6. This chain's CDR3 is CASSVVSGGRSDTQYF. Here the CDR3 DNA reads TGTGCCAGCAGCGTAGTTAGCGGGGGTAGGTCAGATACGCAGTATTTT.

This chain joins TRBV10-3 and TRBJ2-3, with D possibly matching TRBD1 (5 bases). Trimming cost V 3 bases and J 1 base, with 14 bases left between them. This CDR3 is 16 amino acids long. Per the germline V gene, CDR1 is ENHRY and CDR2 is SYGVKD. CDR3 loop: CAISDPGRAGTDTQYF. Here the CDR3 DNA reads TGTGCCATCAGTGACCCGGGCAGGGCTGGCACAGATACGCAGTATTTT.

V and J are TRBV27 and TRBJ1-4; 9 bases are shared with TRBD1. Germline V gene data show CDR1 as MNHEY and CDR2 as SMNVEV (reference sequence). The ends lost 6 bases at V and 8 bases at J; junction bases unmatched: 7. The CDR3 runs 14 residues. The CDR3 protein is CASRGTGSWEKLFF. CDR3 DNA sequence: TGTGCCAGCAGGGGGACAGGGTCATGGGAAAAACTGTTTTTT.

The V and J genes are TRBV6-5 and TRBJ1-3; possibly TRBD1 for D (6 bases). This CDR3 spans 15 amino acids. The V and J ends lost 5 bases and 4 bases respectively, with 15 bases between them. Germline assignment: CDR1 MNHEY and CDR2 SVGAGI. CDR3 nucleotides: TGTGCCAGCAGTCTGGTGCGGGGGCTGGGAAACACCATATATTTT. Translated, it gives CASSLVRGLGNTIYF.

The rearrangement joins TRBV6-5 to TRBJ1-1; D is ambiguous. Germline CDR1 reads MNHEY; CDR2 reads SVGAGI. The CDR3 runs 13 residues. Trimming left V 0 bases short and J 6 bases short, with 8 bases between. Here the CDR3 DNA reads TGTGCCAGCAGTTACTCGAACCGGGCTGAAGCTTTCTTT. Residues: CASSYSNRAEAFF.

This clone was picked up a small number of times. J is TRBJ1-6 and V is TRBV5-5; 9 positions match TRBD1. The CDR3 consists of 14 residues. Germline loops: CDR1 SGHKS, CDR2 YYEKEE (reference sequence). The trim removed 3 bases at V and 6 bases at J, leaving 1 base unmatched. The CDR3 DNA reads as TGTGCCAGCAGCTCGGGACAGGGTAATTCACCCCTCCACTTT. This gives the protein CASSSGQGNSPLHF.